This T cell receptor (beta chain) was identified during a study of cytomegalovirus exposure and HLA in healthy donors. The wider study: HLA-typed donors were the source of approximately 80 million unique TCRs held in an early data release. Whole-study results and caveats: Researchers reported in a later analysis that a missense DCLRE1C variant was tied to TCR beta V- and J-gene trimming. An ancestry cluster, one associated with Asian ancestry, reportedly showed fewer N-insertions than the roughly 610-donor mean in a later analysis.

With V trimmed by 9 bases and J by 5 bases, 5 bases remained unmatched. The germline CDR1 and CDR2 sequences are MNHEY and SMNVEV (reference sequence). This CDR3 comprises 13 residues. All donors participated as healthy donors of bone marrow. This clone showed up just a few times. Antigen: not known. Primers: 60 Vbeta forward and 13 Jbeta reverse. Data came from immunoSEQ multiplex PCR; TCRdb stores just in-frame clones and leaves some out. The table shows more than 150,000 clones, with 70% to 90% occurring only once. The material sequenced was PBMCs. The sequence was collected from a man aged 18 to 30 in good health and CMV-seropositive. This sequence joins TRBV27 and TRBJ1-5, with 9 bases identical to TRBD1. CDR3 sequence reads: CASSGQGDQPQHF. The CDR3 nucleotides read TGTGCCAGTTCGGGACAGGGCGATCAGCCCCAGCATTTT.